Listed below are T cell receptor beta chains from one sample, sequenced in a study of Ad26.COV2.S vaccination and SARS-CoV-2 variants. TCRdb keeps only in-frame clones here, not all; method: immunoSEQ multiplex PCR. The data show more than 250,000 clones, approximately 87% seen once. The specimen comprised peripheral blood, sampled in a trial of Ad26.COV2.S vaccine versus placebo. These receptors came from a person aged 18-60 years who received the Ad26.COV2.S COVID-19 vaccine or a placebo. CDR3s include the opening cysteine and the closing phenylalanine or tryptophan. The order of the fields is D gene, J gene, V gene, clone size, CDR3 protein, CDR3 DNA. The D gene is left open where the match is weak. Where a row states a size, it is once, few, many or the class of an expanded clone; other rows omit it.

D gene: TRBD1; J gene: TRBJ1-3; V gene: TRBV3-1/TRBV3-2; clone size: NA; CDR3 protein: CASSPTGGVTSGNTIYF; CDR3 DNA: TGTGCCAGCAGCCCAACAGGGGGGGTAACGTCTGGAAACACCATATATTTT
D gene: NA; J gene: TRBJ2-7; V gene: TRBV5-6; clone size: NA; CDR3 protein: CASSFSLSEQYF; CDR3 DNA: TGTGCCAGCAGCTTCTCCCTGAGCGAGCAGTACTTC
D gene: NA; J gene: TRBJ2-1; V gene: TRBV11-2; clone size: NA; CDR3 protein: CASTTGNEQFF; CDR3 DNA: TGTGCCAGCACCACAGGTAATGAGCAGTTCTTC
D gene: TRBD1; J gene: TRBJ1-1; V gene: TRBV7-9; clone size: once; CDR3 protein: CASSRGTVNTEAFF; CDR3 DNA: TGTGCCAGCAGCCGTGGGACAGTCAACACTGAAGCTTTCTTT
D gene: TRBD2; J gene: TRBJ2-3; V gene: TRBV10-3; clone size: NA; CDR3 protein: CAIRTRPWGTDTQYF; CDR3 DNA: TGTGCCATCCGGACTAGACCCTGGGGCACAGATACGCAGTATTTT
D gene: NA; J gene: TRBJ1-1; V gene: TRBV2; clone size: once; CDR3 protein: CASSARQSAESEAFF; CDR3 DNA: TGTGCCAGCAGTGCCCGCCAGTCGGCTGAGTCCGAAGCTTTCTTT
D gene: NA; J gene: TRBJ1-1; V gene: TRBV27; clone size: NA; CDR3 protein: CASSLNTEAFF; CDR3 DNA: TGTGCCAGCAGTCTGAACACTGAAGCTTTCTTT
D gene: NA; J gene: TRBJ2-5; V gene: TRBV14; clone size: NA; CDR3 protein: CASRPSGAETQYF; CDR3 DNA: TGTGCCAGCAGGCCATCGGGGGCTGAGACCCAGTACTTC
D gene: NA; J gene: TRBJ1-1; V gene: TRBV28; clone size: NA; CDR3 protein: CASSLSDRPSAEAFF; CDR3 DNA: TGTGCCAGCAGTTTATCCGACAGGCCTTCTGCCGAAGCTTTCTTT
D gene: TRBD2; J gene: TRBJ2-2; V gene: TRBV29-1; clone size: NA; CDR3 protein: CSAMGGRSNTGELFF; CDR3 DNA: TGCAGCGCAATGGGGGGGAGGTCGAACACCGGGGAGCTGTTTTTT
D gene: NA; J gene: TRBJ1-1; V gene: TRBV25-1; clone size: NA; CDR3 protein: CASSEYGTEAFF; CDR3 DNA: TGTGCCAGCAGTGAATACGGGACTGAAGCTTTCTTT
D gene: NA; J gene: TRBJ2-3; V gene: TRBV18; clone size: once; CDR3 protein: CASSPQLSQQEPDTQYF; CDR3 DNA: TGTGCCAGCTCACCACAGCTCTCTCAACAGGAGCCAGATACGCAGTATTTT
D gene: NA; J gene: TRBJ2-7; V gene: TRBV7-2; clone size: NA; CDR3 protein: CASSIGSADSYEQYF; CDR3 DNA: TGTGCCAGCAGTATCGGGTCCGCAGACTCCTACGAGCAGTACTTC
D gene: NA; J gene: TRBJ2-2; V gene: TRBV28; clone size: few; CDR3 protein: CATKKDRGVTGELFF; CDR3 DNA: TGTGCCACCAAAAAGGACCGAGGGGTGACCGGGGAGCTGTTTTTT
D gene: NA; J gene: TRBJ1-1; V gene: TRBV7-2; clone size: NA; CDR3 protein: CASSSVGVMNTEAFF; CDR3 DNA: TGTGCCAGCAGCTCCGTCGGAGTCATGAACACTGAAGCTTTCTTT
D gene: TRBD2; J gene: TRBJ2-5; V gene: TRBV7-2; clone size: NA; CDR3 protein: CASSLEGLAGGRTQYF; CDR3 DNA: TGTGCCAGCAGCTTAGAGGGGCTAGCGGGAGGAAGGACCCAGTACTTC
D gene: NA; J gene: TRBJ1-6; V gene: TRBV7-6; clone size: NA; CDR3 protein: CASSQVGQGLSPLHF; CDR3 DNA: TGTGCCAGCAGTCAAGTTGGCCAGGGGCTCTCACCCCTCCACTTT
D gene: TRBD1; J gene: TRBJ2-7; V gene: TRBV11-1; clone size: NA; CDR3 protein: CASSWTGRSYEQYF; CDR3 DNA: TGTGCCAGCAGCTGGACAGGCCGCTCCTACGAGCAGTACTTC
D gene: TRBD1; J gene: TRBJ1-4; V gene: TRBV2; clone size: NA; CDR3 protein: CASSRDRGGEKLFF; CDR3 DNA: TGTGCCAGCAGTCGCGACAGGGGAGGCGAAAAACTGTTTTTT
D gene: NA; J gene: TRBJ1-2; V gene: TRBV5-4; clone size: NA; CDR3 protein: CASSLGSGEIDGYTF; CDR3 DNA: TGTGCCAGCAGCTTGGGGTCAGGGGAAATAGATGGCTACACCTTC
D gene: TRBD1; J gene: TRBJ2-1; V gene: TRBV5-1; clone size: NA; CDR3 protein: CASSLGDSSTGQFF; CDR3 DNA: TGCGCCAGCAGCTTGGGGGACAGCTCAACAGGGCAGTTCTTC
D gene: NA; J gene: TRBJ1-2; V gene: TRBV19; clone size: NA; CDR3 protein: CASNSNYGYTF; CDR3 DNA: TGTGCCAGTAACAGTAACTATGGCTACACCTTC
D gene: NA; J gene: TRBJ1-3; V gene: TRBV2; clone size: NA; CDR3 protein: CASKELGTSSGNTIYF; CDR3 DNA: TGTGCCAGCAAAGAATTGGGGACTAGCTCTGGAAACACCATATATTTT
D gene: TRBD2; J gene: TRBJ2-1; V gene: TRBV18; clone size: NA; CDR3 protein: CASSPNIRLAVYNEQFF; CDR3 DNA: TGTGCCAGCTCACCAAATATTCGGCTAGCGGTCTACAATGAGCAGTTCTTC
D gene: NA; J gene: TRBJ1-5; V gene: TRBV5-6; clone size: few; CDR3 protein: CASSRRGQGKQPQHF; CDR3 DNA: TGTGCCAGCAGCCGAAGAGGGCAGGGAAAACAGCCCCAGCATTTT
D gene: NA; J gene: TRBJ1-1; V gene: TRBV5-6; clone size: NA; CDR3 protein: CASSLSGTEAFF; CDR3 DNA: TGTGCCAGCAGCTTGAGCGGCACTGAAGCTTTCTTT
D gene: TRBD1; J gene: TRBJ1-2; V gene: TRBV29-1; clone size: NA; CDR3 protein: CSVVARTGGGGDYGYTF; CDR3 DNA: TGCAGCGTTGTCGCCAGGACAGGGGGCGGCGGCGACTATGGCTACACCTTC
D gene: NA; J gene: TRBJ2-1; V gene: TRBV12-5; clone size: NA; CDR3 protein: CASGLVQSYNEQFF; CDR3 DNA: TGTGCTAGTGGTTTGGTCCAGTCCTACAATGAGCAGTTCTTC
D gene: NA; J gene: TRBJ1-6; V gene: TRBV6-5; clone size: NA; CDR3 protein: CASRFLWVINSPLHF; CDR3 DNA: TGTGCCAGCAGGTTCTTGTGGGTCATTAATTCACCCCTCCACTTT
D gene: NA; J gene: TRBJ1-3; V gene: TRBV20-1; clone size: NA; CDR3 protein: CSARSSAEVYF; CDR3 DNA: TGCAGTGCTAGATCCTCCGCGGAAGTATATTTT
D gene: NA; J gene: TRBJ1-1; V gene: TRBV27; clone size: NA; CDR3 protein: CASSLTMAGTEAFF; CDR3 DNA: TGTGCCAGCAGTTTAACTATGGCCGGTACTGAAGCTTTCTTT
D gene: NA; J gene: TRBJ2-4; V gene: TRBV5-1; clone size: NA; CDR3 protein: CASSLARSGKNIQYF; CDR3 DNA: TGCGCCAGCAGCTTGGCAAGGTCAGGGAAAAACATTCAGTACTTC
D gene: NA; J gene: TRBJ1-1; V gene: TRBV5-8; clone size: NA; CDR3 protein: CASSWGSLATEAFF; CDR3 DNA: TGTGCCAGCAGCTGGGGAAGTCTAGCCACTGAAGCTTTCTTT
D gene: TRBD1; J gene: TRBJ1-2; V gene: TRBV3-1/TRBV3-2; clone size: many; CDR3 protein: CASSQGQGYGYTF; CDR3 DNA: TGTGCCAGCAGCCAAGGACAGGGCTATGGCTACACCTTC
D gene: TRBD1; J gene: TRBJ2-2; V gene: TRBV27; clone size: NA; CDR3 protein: CASSRGDRGTGELFF; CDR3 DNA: TGTGCCAGCAGCCGCGGGGACAGGGGGACCGGGGAGCTGTTTTTT
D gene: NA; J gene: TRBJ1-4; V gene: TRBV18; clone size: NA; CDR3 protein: CASSPPNGGEIGTNEKLFF; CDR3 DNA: TGTGCCAGCTCACCACCAAATGGGGGCGAGATTGGCACTAATGAAAAACTGTTTTTT
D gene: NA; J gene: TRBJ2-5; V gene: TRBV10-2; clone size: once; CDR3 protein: CASSEIGGETQYF; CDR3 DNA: TGCGCCAGCAGTGAGATTGGGGGAGAGACCCAGTACTTC
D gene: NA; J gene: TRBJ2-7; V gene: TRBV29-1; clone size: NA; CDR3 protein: CSSRDNSYEQYF; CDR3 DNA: TGCAGCTCCCGGGACAACTCCTACGAGCAGTACTTC
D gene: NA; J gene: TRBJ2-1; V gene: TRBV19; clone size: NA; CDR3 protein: CASSLTKGSYNEQFF; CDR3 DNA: TGTGCCAGTAGCCTCACGAAGGGATCCTACAATGAGCAGTTCTTC
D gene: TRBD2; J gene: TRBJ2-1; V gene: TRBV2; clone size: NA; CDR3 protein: CASGTSGYNEQFF; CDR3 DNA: TGTGCCAGCGGGACTAGCGGTTACAATGAGCAGTTCTTC
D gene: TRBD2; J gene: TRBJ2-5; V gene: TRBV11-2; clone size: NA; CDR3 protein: CASSRTSGKETQYF; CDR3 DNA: TGTGCCAGCAGTCGGACTAGCGGGAAAGAGACCCAGTACTTC
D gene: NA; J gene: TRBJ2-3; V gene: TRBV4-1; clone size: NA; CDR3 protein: CASSQEPGSSTDTQYF; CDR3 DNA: TGCGCCAGCAGCCAAGAACCGGGCTCTAGCACAGATACGCAGTATTTT
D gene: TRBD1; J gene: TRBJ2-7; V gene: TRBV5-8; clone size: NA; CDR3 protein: CASSIRTGNEQYF; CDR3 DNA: TGTGCCAGCAGCATAAGGACAGGGAACGAGCAGTACTTC
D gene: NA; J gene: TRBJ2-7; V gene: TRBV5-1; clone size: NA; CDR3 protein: CASSLGQVKSYEQYF; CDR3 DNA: TGCGCCAGCAGCTTAGGCCAGGTGAAGTCCTACGAGCAGTACTTC
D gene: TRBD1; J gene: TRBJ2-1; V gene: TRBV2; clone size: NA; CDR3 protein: CASKTQQGAGEQFF; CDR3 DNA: TGTGCCAGCAAAACCCAGCAGGGGGCCGGTGAGCAGTTCTTC
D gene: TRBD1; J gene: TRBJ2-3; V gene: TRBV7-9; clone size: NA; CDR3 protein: CASSSAELQGGTSTDTQYF; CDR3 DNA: TGTGCCAGCAGCTCCGCAGAATTACAGGGGGGAACTAGCACAGATACGCAGTATTTT